This TCR beta chain came from a study of control samples from healthy donors and cancer patients. Germline V lookup: CDR1 KGHSH, CDR2 LQKENI. The CDR3 has 14 amino acids. V shed 5 bases, J shed 4 bases, and the junction held 5 bases outside the gene matches. Data came from immunoSEQ multiplex PCR; TCRdb stores just in-frame clones and leaves some out. The sample has about 46,000 clones; roughly 90% are singletons. The V gene is TRBV18, the J gene TRBJ1-5; 7 bases are a match to TRBD1. The sequenced sample consisted of PBMCs. This clonotype was obtained from a man aged 45 to 65 with head and neck cancer. The CDR3 region has the DNA TGTGCCAGCTCATACGGGACAGCTAATCAGCCCCAGCATTTT. Protein sequence: CASSYGTANQPQHF.